These T cell receptor beta chains were read from a single sample in a study of OX40 agonist ivuxolimab in advanced cancers. Repertoires were generated with immunoSEQ multiplex PCR, while TCRdb's copy carries only in-frame clones and drops some. This sample has roughly 42,000 clones, with about 90% found just once. Sequencing used CD4+ or CD8+ T cells sorted from blood, obtained in a trial of the OX40 agonist ivuxolimab. These receptors were taken from an adult with an advanced solid tumor such as melanoma, head and neck, liver or kidney cancer. Both conserved end residues are part of each CDR3. Fields, in order: V gene, clone size, D gene, J gene, CDR3 protein, CDR3 DNA. A D gene is named only where the DNA matches it firmly. Expanded clones are given a class, and other clones once, few, many or no size at all.

TRBV21-1	NA	NA	TRBJ2-1	CASSKVGKNSPDEQFF	TGTGCCAGCAGCAAAGTCGGAAAAAACTCCCCCGATGAGCAGTTCTTC
TRBV6-1	once	TRBD2	TRBJ2-7	CASSERLAGPGPYEQYF	TGTGCCAGCAGTGAACGACTAGCGGGACCCGGGCCTTACGAGCAGTACTTC
TRBV7-9	NA	NA	TRBJ1-3	CASSLEGSGNTIYF	TGTGCCAGCAGCTTAGAGGGTTCTGGAAACACCATATATTTT
TRBV29-1	few	NA	TRBJ2-1	CSVEGGTYNEQFF	TGCAGCGTTGAAGGGGGGACCTACAATGAGCAGTTCTTC
TRBV11-2	NA	NA	TRBJ2-2	CASSLYGELFF	TGTGCCAGCAGCTTATACGGGGAGCTGTTTTTT
TRBV9	NA	NA	TRBJ2-7	CASSVDGSPSYEQYF	TGTGCCAGCAGCGTAGATGGTTCTCCTTCATACGAGCAGTACTTC
TRBV19	NA	NA	TRBJ1-1	CASSIDRRREAFF	TGTGCCAGTAGTATAGACAGGCGGCGAGAAGCTTTCTTT
TRBV27	NA	NA	TRBJ2-2	CASSFLREKTGELFF	TGTGCCAGCAGTTTTCTACGGGAGAAGACCGGGGAGCTGTTTTTT
TRBV27	once	NA	TRBJ2-5	CASRSLGARSQETQYF	TGTGCCAGCAGAAGCCTGGGGGCTAGGAGTCAAGAGACCCAGTACTTC
TRBV23-1	NA	NA	TRBJ1-2	CASSQQPVMGLNSYGYTF	TGCGCCAGCAGTCAGCAACCCGTCATGGGGTTAAATAGCTATGGCTACACCTTC
TRBV7-9	NA	NA	TRBJ2-3	CASSLGTSGVSTDTQYF	TGTGCCAGCAGCTTAGGCACCTCGGGAGTTAGCACAGATACGCAGTATTTT
TRBV5-4	few	NA	TRBJ1-4	CASSYTSPPNEKLFF	TGTGCCAGCAGCTATACTTCGCCGCCTAATGAAAAACTGTTTTTT
TRBV27	NA	TRBD2	TRBJ2-7	CASSSPSSGSAYEQYF	TGTGCCAGCAGTTCCCCAAGTAGCGGGTCAGCCTACGAGCAGTACTTC
TRBV7-7	NA	NA	TRBJ2-1	CANNEQFF	TGTGCTAACAATGAGCAGTTCTTC
TRBV7-9	NA	NA	TRBJ2-1	CASRTSPGGGFYNEQFF	TGTGCCAGCAGAACCTCCCCGGGTGGAGGGTTCTACAATGAGCAGTTCTTC
TRBV4-1	NA	NA	TRBJ2-7	CASSHGGTGTYEQYF	TGCGCCAGCAGCCACGGGGGGACAGGAACCTACGAGCAGTACTTC
TRBV7-3	NA	TRBD1	TRBJ1-2	CASTSGAGGGYTF	TGTGCCAGCACCTCCGGGGCAGGGGGTGGCTACACCTTC
TRBV27	NA	TRBD1	TRBJ2-7	CASSLKGPDRRISYEQYF	TGTGCCAGCAGTTTAAAAGGTCCGGACAGGAGGATTTCCTACGAGCAGTACTTC
TRBV6-6	NA	TRBD2	TRBJ2-7	CASSSLASGHEQYF	TGTGCCAGCAGCTCCCTGGCTAGCGGACACGAGCAGTACTTC
TRBV7-9	NA	NA	TRBJ2-1	CASSLVASFYNEQFF	TGTGCCAGCAGTTTGGTAGCGAGTTTTTACAATGAGCAGTTCTTC
TRBV7-6	NA	TRBD2	TRBJ2-7	CASSPGTSGSIEQYF	TGTGCCAGCAGCCCGGGGACTAGCGGGAGTATCGAGCAGTACTTC
TRBV14	NA	NA	TRBJ2-1	CASSQDRGHEQFF	TGTGCCAGCAGCCAAGATAGGGGCCATGAGCAGTTCTTC
TRBV7-9	few	NA	TRBJ2-3	CASSPWRTSSTDTQYF	TGTGCCAGCAGCCCCTGGAGGACAAGTAGCACAGATACGCAGTATTTT
TRBV5-1	NA	NA	TRBJ1-4	CASSLNPKGSWEKLFF	TGCGCCAGCAGCTTGAATCCGAAGGGGAGTTGGGAAAAACTGTTTTTT
TRBV4-1	NA	NA	TRBJ2-7	CASSLTRGDSRSSEQYF	TGCGCCAGCAGCCTCACTCGAGGAGACAGCCGCTCCTCCGAGCAGTACTTC
TRBV9	NA	NA	TRBJ2-3	CASSVGLTRNTDTQYF	TGTGCCAGCAGCGTAGGACTGACAAGAAACACAGATACGCAGTATTTT
TRBV4-1	NA	NA	TRBJ2-7	CASSQDQRSLYEQYF	TGCGCCAGCAGCCAAGATCAACGATCCCTCTACGAGCAGTACTTC
TRBV7-6	NA	NA	TRBJ2-2	CASGFERETGELFF	TGTGCCAGCGGCTTTGAGAGGGAAACCGGGGAGCTGTTTTTT
TRBV27	NA	TRBD2	TRBJ2-7	CASSPRREGRGYEQYF	TGTGCCAGCAGTCCCCGGCGGGAGGGGAGGGGCTACGAGCAGTACTTC
TRBV18	NA	TRBD1	TRBJ1-1	CASSRNQGASGSFF	TGTGCCAGCTCACGCAATCAGGGGGCGAGTGGGTCTTTCTTT
TRBV5-4	NA	NA	TRBJ1-1	CASSEKPRSSTEAFF	TGTGCCAGCAGCGAAAAGCCGAGAAGTAGCACTGAAGCTTTCTTT
TRBV19	NA	NA	TRBJ2-2	CALEGYNTGELFF	TGTGCCCTTGAGGGATATAACACCGGGGAGCTGTTTTTT
TRBV13	once	TRBD1	TRBJ1-2	CASSFDRGLEDYYGYTF	TGTGCCAGCAGCTTTGACAGGGGGCTAGAGGATTACTATGGCTACACCTTC
TRBV6-5	NA	NA	TRBJ2-2	CASSWSRGTGELFF	TGTGCCAGCAGTTGGTCTAGAGGGACCGGGGAGCTGTTTTTT
TRBV7-8	NA	NA	TRBJ2-1	CASSPGGLTYNEQFF	TGTGCCAGCAGCCCTGGGGGACTGACATACAATGAGCAGTTCTTC
TRBV10-2	NA	NA	TRBJ2-7	CASSPGQGSYEQYF	TGCGCCAGCAGTCCCGGCCAGGGTTCCTACGAGCAGTACTTC
TRBV29-1	NA	NA	TRBJ2-7	CSVRFTASYEQYF	TGCAGCGTTCGGTTTACAGCATCCTACGAGCAGTACTTC
TRBV20-1	NA	NA	TRBJ1-3	CSAQTGNTIYF	TGCAGTGCTCAAACTGGAAACACCATATATTTT
TRBV9	NA	TRBD2	TRBJ2-1	CASSVGGSDSYNEQFF	TGTGCCAGCAGCGTAGGCGGGAGCGATTCCTACAATGAGCAGTTCTTC
TRBV30	NA	TRBD2	TRBJ2-1	CAWNARLAGSHNEQFF	TGTGCCTGGAACGCAAGACTAGCGGGATCCCACAATGAGCAGTTCTTC
TRBV9	NA	NA	TRBJ1-5	CASSDQTGQPQHF	TGTGCCAGCAGCGACCAGACGGGGCAGCCCCAGCATTTT